The 24 T cell receptor beta chains given below trace back to one sample, sequenced in a study of cytomegalovirus exposure and HLA in healthy donors. PCR employed 60 Vbeta and 13 Jbeta primers. Libraries were prepared by immunoSEQ multiplex PCR; TCRdb keeps only in-frame clonotypes and omits some of them. The repertoire table contains roughly 80,000 clones. Sequences were obtained from PBMCs. The origin of the receptors is a man aged 50 to 60 in good health and CMV-seronegative.

V is TRBV6-5 and J is TRBJ1-4; no firm D call. V lost 8 bases and J 4 bases, leaving 11 bases between the germline ends. Per germline, CDR1 MNHEY and CDR2 SVGAGI. This CDR3 contains 13 residues. The CDR3 loop reads CASGWQFNEKLFF. The CDR3 bases are TGTGCCAGCGGTTGGCAGTTTAATGAAAAACTGTTTTTT.

The V and J genes are TRBV29-1 and TRBJ2-1; D is unclear. V lost 4 bases, J lost 6 bases, and 10 bases lay in between. CDR1 is SQVTM, CDR2 ANQGSEA, per germline. The CDR3 loop spans 12 amino acids. The CDR3, as DNA: TGCAGCGTTGTTCAGGCTATCAATGAGCAGTTCTTC. Amino acid sequence: CSVVQAINEQFF.

The chain couples TRBV9 to TRBJ1-1; the match to TRBD1 covers 10 bases. The CDR3 covers 13 residues. The germline CDR1 and CDR2 sequences are SGDLS and YYNGEE. V was clipped by 3 bases and J by 10 bases; unmatched bases: 6. The CDR3 loop is CASSAPGQGTAFF. CDR3 bases: TGTGCCAGCAGCGCACCGGGACAGGGGACAGCTTTCTTT.

The rearrangement links TRBV7-9 to TRBJ2-3, with 10 positions matching TRBD1. The CDR3 spans 17 residues. V was pared by 5 bases and J by 2 bases, with 10 bases of the junction left unmatched. Germline V gene lookup returns CDR1 SEHNR and CDR2 FQNEAQ (reference sequence). In DNA form, the CDR3 reads TGTGCCAGCAGCCCCGGGACAGGGGTAATCAACACAGATACGCAGTATTTT. Protein product: CASSPGTGVINTDTQYF.

Of note for this clone: One junction end disagrees with the germline gene, perhaps due to a read error. The gene calls are TRBV11-2 and TRBJ2-1, with 12 bases fitting TRBD2. This CDR3 comprises 13 residues. Per the germline V gene, CDR1 is SGHAT and CDR2 is FQNNGV. CDR3 amino acids: CASSSTLAGGLVF. DNA for the CDR3: TGTGCCAGCAGCTCAACTCTAGCGGGGGGGCTGGTCTTC.

The chain couples TRBV19 to TRBJ2-7, with 9 bases lining up with TRBD1. The CDR3 is made up of 14 amino acids. In germline, CDR1 is LNHDA, CDR2 SQIVND (reference sequence). V dropped 3 bases and J dropped 2; count of bases not matched to a gene: 2. The CDR3 nucleotides read TGTGCCAGTAGTATGGGGACAGGGACCTACGAGCAGTACTTC. It is translated as CASSMGTGTYEQYF.

The V call is TRBV7-9, the J call TRBJ2-7; TRBD2 might be the D (6 bases). V dropped 5 bases and J dropped 2 bases, with 13 bases sitting between them. The CDR3 covers 14 residues. CDR1 and CDR2 (germline): SEHNR, FQNEAQ (reference sequence). Here the CDR3 reads CASSPRRGTYEQYF. CDR3 bases: TGTGCCAGCAGCCCAAGGAGGGGAACCTACGAGCAGTACTTC.

The V and J genes are TRBV5-1 and TRBJ1-2; the D gene is possibly TRBD1 (5 bases). CDR1 is SGHRS and CDR2 is YFSETQ in the germline V gene. Trimming removed 4 bases at V and 5 bases at J, with 18 bases between. The CDR3 totals 15 residues. The DNA of the CDR3 is TGCGCCAGCAGCCTTACCGGACAATGGGTTTATGGCTACACCTTC. It encodes CASSLTGQWVYGYTF.

The chain is built from TRBV28 and TRBJ1-1; tentative D call: TRBD1 (6 bases). This CDR3 region has 15 residues. The germline gives CDR1 MDHEN, CDR2 SYDVKM. V lost 6 bases and J 3 bases, leaving 17 bases between the germline ends. In DNA form, the CDR3 reads TGTGCCAGCAGGGGGAGGGGACATAGTTACACTGAAGCTTTCTTT. Translation gives CASRGRGHSYTEAFF.

V and J are TRBV10-3 and TRBJ1-1; 7 nucleotides align to TRBD1. The CDR3 consists of 17 residues. The V gene end was trimmed by 4 bases and the J gene end by 0 bases; junction bases not matched to a gene: 11. Germline CDR1 and CDR2: ENHRY and SYGVKD. The CDR3 bases are TGTGCCATCAGTGGTCCAGGGGGAAAGGCGATGAACACTGAAGCTTTCTTT. Translating it yields CAISGPGGKAMNTEAFF.

The chain has TRBV25-1 and TRBJ1-2; 9 bases match TRBD1. CDR1 and CDR2 from the germline V gene are MGHDK and SYGVNS. The CDR3 is made up of 13 amino acids. V trimming: 7 bases; J trimming: 2 bases; junction bases outside the gene matches: 2. CDR3 sequence: CASTGQGNYGYTF. The CDR3 DNA is TGTGCCAGCACGGGACAGGGAAACTATGGCTACACCTTC.

CDR3 sequence reads: CASSLGQETQYF. The CDR3 region has the DNA TGTGCCAGCAGCTTAGGGCAGGAGACCCAGTACTTC. The chain uses TRBV7-9 and TRBJ2-5, with D unresolved. Germline V gene lookup returns CDR1 SEHNR and CDR2 FQNEAQ (reference sequence). V was clipped by 1 base and J by 5 bases, with 5 bases between them. This CDR3 comprises 12 residues.

V and J are TRBV7-9 and TRBJ2-7; 10 nucleotides align to TRBD2. CDR3 length: 16 amino acids. J gave up 3 bases and V 1 base, and 6 bases lay outside the gene matches. Germline CDR1 reads SEHNR; CDR2 reads FQNEAQ (reference sequence). The CDR3 DNA reads as TGTGCCAGCAGCTTAGTGTCTAGCGGGAGCCTCTACGAGCAGTACTTC. This codes for CASSLVSSGSLYEQYF.

The rearrangement joins TRBV28 to TRBJ1-2; D is undetermined. Germline V CDR1 and CDR2: MDHEN, SYDVKM. The V end was cut by 9 bases, the J end by 1 base, with 15 bases between. This CDR3 contains 14 residues. In nucleotides, the CDR3 is TGTGCCAGTTCCCTCCTAACAGTTAACTATGGCTACACCTTC. Protein product: CASSLLTVNYGYTF.

The rearrangement uses TRBV19 and TRBJ2-7; D gene uncertain. Germline V gives CDR1 LNHDA, CDR2 SQIVND (reference sequence). Trimming stripped 5 bases from V and 7 bases from J, with 9 bases between. The CDR3 covers 11 residues. The CDR3 sequence is CASSVGREQYF. The DNA for the CDR3 is TGTGCCAGTAGTGTGGGCAGGGAGCAGTACTTC.

The chain employs TRBV18 and TRBJ1-2; D not resolved. The V and J ends lost 3 bases and 2 bases respectively, with 4 bases between them. The CDR3 contains 12 residues. The germline gives CDR1 KGHSH, CDR2 LQKENI. CDR3 loop: CASSPENYGYTF. Written as DNA, the CDR3 is TGTGCCAGCTCACCGGAGAACTATGGCTACACCTTC.

This sequence joins TRBV27 and TRBJ1-5, with 9 bases that match TRBD1. Germline V gives CDR1 MNHEY, CDR2 SMNVEV (reference sequence). There are 15 residues in the CDR3. With 5 bases clipped from V and 2 bases from J, the junction kept 4 bases outside the gene matches. The CDR3 protein is CASSLTGGGNQPQHF. The CDR3 nucleotides are TGTGCCAGCAGTCTAACAGGGGGCGGCAATCAGCCCCAGCATTTT.

This chain connects TRBV5-3 to TRBJ2-1; 8 nucleotides align to TRBD2. TRBV5-3 is given ORF status, its function remaining uncertain. The CDR3 loop spans 14 amino acids. V shed 4 bases and J 6 bases; nucleotides not matched to a gene: 6. The CDR3 sequence is CARSLRLASNEQFF. Written as DNA, the CDR3 is TGTGCCAGAAGCCTGAGACTAGCGTCCAATGAGCAGTTCTTC.

The J gene is TRBJ1-2, the V gene TRBV28, with a possible D match to TRBD1 (6 bases). The CDR3 totals 13 residues. Trimming took 7 bases from V and 5 from J, leaving 14 bases between them. The V gene's germline CDR1 is MDHEN and CDR2 SYDVKM. The CDR3 region is CASNLPGQYGYTF. The DNA of the CDR3 is TGTGCCAGCAATCTTCCGGGACAATATGGCTACACCTTC.

The chain couples TRBV6-5 to TRBJ1-4; the match to TRBD1 covers 8 bases. CDR1 and CDR2 from the germline V gene are MNHEY and SVGAGI. The CDR3 is 15 amino acids. V lost 5 bases to trimming and J lost 8 bases; unmatched junction nucleotides: 10. CDR3 in DNA: TGTGCCAGCAGTGGACAGGGAATATTGGGCGAAAAACTGTTTTTT. Amino acid sequence: CASSGQGILGEKLFF.

This chain connects TRBV7-9 to TRBJ2-7, with D perhaps matching TRBD2 (7 bases). The CDR3 has 14 residues. From germline, CDR1 is SEHNR and CDR2 FQNEAQ (reference sequence). V dropped 0 bases and J dropped 6 bases, with 12 bases sitting between them. The DNA of the CDR3 is TGTGCCAGCAGCTTAGCGGGGGGGCTGGGCGAGCAGTACTTC. It translates to CASSLAGGLGEQYF. Drawing the rest from reference TRBV7-9 and TRBJ2-7, the complete variable domain is DTGVSQNPRHKITKRGQNVTFRCDPISEHNRLYWYRQTLGQGPEFLTYFQNEAQLEKSRLLSDRFSAERPKGSFSTLEIQRTEQGDSAMYLCASSLAGGLGEQYFGPGTRLTVT.

The V gene is TRBV6-5, the J gene TRBJ1-2; 7 nucleotides agree with TRBD1. J gave up 5 bases and V 8 bases, and 11 bases lay outside the gene matches. Germline V CDR1 and CDR2: MNHEY, SVGAGI. This CDR3 has 14 residues. CDR3 amino acids: CASQPSGQSYGYTF. CDR3 coding DNA: TGTGCCAGCCAACCCTCGGGACAGTCATATGGCTACACCTTC.

The chain combines TRBV9 with TRBJ2-4, with TRBD2 matching 12 bases. In germline, CDR1 is SGDLS, CDR2 YYNGEE. CDR3 length: 15 residues. With V trimmed by 4 bases and J by 6 bases, 5 bases remained unmatched. The CDR3, as DNA: TGTGCCAGCAGCCCTCGGACTAGCGGGATAAACATTCAGTACTTC. Translated: CASSPRTSGINIQYF.

The rearrangement links TRBV25-1 to TRBJ2-5; 10 nucleotides match TRBD1. The DNA end is more similar to TRBJ2-7, so the J call may be wrong. The germline gives CDR1 MGHDK, CDR2 SYGVNS. This CDR3 comprises 15 residues. As DNA, the CDR3 is TGTGCCAGCAGTGGGGCCGGGACAGGGGCCTACGAGCAGTACTTC. It encodes CASSGAGTGAYEQYF.